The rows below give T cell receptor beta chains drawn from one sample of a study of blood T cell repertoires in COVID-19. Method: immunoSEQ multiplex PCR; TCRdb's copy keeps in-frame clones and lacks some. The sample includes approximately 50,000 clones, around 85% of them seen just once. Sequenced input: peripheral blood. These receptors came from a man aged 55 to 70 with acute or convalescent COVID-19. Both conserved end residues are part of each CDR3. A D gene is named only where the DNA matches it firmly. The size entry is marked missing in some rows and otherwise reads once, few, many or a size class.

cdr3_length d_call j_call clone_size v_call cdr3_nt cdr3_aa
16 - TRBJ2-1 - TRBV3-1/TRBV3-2 TGTGCCAGCAGTCCGCTTGACACCCTCAGGGGCAATGAGCAGTTCTTC CASSPLDTLRGNEQFF
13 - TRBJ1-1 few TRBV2 TGTGCCAGATCGACAGACACGAACACTGAAGCTTTCTTT CARSTDTNTEAFF
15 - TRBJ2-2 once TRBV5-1 TGCGCCAGCAGCTTGGCGGCAGGATGGACCGGGGAGCTGTTTTTT CASSLAAGWTGELFF
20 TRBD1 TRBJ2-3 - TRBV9 TGTGCCAGCAGCGCCCCCGGCGGGGTTGGACAGGGGGGTCGGTCAGATACGCAGTATTTT CASSAPGGVGQGGRSDTQYF
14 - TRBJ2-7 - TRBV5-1 TGCGCCAGCAGCCGGTCAGGGGACGCCTACGAGCAGTACTTC CASSRSGDAYEQYF
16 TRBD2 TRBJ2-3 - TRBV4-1 TGCGCCAGCAGCCATGCTAGCGGGAGGGCCGAAGATACGCAGTATTTT CASSHASGRAEDTQYF
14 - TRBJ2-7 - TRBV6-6 TGTGCCAGCAGCCCTTTGAGGGAGGCCTACGAGCAGTACTTC CASSPLREAYEQYF
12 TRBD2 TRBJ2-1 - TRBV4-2 TGTGCCAGCAGCCGACTAGCGGATCTACAGTTCTTC CASSRLADLQFF
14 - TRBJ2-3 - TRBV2 TGTGCCACCGCGGGGCAGTTAGGGACAGATACGCAGTATTTT CATAGQLGTDTQYF
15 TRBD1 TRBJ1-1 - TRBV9 TGTGCCAGCAGCGTGGGACAGGGGATTTTGGCTGAAGCTTTCTTT CASSVGQGILAEAFF
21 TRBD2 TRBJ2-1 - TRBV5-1 TGCGCCAGCAGCCCAACGACTAGCGGGAGGTTAGACCCTAGCTCCTACAATGAGCAGTTCTTC CASSPTTSGRLDPSSYNEQFF
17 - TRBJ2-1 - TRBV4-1 TGCGCCAGCAGCCCCAGAGGACTTCTGAGCTCCTACAATGAGCAGTTCTTC CASSPRGLLSSYNEQFF
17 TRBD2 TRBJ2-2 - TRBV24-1 TGTGCCACCAGTGATTATGCTAGCGGAGCTAACACCGGGGAGCTGTTTTTT CATSDYASGANTGELFF
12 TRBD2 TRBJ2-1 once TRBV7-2 TGTGCCAGCACCACGTCGGGACTAGCTCAGTTCTTC CASTTSGLAQFF
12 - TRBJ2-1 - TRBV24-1 TGTGCCACCAGTGACCTAAGCGATGAGCAGTTCTTC CATSDLSDEQFF
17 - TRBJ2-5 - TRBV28 TGTGCCAGCACCTCAGATGAGAAGGGGAGGCGAAGAGAGACCCAGTACTTC CASTSDEKGRRRETQYF
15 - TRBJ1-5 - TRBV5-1 TGCGCCAGCAGTGTGGGGGACTATAGCAATCAGCCCCAGCATTTT CASSVGDYSNQPQHF
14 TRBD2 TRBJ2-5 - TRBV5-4 TGTGCCAGCAGCCCCCTCCCGGGGGGAGAGACCCAGTACTTC CASSPLPGGETQYF
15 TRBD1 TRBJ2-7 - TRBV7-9 TGTGCCAGCAGCTGGGGACAGCCTGGGGTCTACGAGCAGTACTTC CASSWGQPGVYEQYF
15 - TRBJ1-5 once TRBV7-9 TGTGCCAGCAGCTTAGGGGGGGATAGCAATCAGCCCCAGCATTTT CASSLGGDSNQPQHF
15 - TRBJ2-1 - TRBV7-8 TGTGCCAGCAGCACGCAGCGGAGCTCCTACAATGAGCAGTTCTTC CASSTQRSSYNEQFF
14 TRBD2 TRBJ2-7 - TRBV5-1 TGCGCCAGCAGCCCGACTAGCTCGGTCAACGAGCAGTACTTC CASSPTSSVNEQYF
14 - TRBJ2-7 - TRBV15 TGTGCCACCAGCAGAGATCGGCTTTCGGGGGAGCAGTACTTC CATSRDRLSGEQYF
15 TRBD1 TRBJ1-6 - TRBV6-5 TGTGCCAGCAGGGTCACCCAGGGGGATAATTCACCCCTCCACTTT CASRVTQGDNSPLHF
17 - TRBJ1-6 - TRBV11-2 TGTGCCAGCAGCTTAGATCTCGGCGACATTTATAATTCACCCCTCCACTTT CASSLDLGDIYNSPLHF
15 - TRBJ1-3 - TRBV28 TGTGCCAGCAGTCCGGGGGGGGGTGTCCGAAACACCATATATTTT CASSPGGGVRNTIYF
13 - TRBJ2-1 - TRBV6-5 TGTGCCAGCAGTTACGGGCGTCTGGATGAGCAGTTCTTC CASSYGRLDEQFF
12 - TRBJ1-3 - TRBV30 TGTGCCTGGACAGGGGATGGAAACACCATATATTTT CAWTGDGNTIYF